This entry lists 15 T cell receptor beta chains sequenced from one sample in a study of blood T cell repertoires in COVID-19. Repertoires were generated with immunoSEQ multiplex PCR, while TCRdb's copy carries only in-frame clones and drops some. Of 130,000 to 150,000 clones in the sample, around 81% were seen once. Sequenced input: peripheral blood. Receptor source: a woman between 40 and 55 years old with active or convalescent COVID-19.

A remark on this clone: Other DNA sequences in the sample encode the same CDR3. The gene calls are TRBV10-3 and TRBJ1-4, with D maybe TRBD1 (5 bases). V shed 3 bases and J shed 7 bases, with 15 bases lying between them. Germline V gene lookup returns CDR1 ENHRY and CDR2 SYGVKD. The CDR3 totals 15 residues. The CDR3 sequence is CAISEPGQGGEKLFF. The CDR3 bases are TGTGCCATCAGTGAACCAGGGCAGGGTGGTGAAAAACTGTTTTTT.

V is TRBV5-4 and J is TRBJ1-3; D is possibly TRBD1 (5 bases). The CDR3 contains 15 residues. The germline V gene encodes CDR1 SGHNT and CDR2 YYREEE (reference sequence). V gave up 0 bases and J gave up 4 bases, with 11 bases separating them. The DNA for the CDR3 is TGTGCCAGCAGCTTGGGGTCAGGGTCAGGAAACACCATATATTTT. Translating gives CASSLGSGSGNTIYF. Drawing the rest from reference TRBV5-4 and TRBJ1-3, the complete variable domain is ETGVTQSPTHLIKTRGQQVTLRCSSQSGHNTVSWYQQALGQGPQFIFQYYREEENGRGNFPPRFSGLQFPNYSSELNVNALELDDSALYLCASSLGSGSGNTIYFGEGSWLTVV.

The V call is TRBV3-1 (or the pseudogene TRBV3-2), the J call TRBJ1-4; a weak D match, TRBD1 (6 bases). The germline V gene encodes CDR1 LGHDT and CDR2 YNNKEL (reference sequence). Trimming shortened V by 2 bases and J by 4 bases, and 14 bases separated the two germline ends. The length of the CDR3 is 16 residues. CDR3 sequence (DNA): TGTGCCAGCAGCCAACTCCAGCAGGGGAATAATGAAAAACTGTTTTTT. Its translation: CASSQLQQGNNEKLFF.

The CDR3 sequence is CAWSAGGFEAFF. CDR3 coding DNA: TGTGCCTGGAGTGCGGGGGGCTTTGAGGCTTTCTTT. The chain employs TRBV30 and TRBJ1-1; D is perhaps TRBD1 (6 bases). The CDR3 contains 12 residues. CDR1 and CDR2 (germline): GTSNPN, SVGIG (reference sequence). Trimming cost V 1 base and J 11 bases, with 14 bases left between them.

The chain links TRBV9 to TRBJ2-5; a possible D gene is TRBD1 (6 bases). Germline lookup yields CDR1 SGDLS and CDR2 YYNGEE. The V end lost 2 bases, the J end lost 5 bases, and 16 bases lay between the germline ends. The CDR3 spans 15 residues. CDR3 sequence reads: CASSVGQGRTETQYF. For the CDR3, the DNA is TGTGCCAGCAGCGTGGGGCAGGGGCGTACGGAGACCCAGTACTTC.

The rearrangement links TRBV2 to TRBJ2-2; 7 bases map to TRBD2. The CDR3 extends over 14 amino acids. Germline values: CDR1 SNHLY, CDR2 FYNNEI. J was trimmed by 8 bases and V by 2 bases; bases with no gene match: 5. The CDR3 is CASSEREVGGELFF. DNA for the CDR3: TGTGCCAGCAGTGAACGGGAGGTTGGTGGGGAGCTGTTTTTT.

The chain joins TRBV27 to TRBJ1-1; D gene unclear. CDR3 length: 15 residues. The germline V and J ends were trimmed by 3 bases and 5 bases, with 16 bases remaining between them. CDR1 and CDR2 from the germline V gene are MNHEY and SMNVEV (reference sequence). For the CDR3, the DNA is TGTGCCAGCAGTTTTTTACCAGAACCGGGGACTGAAGCTTTCTTT. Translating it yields CASSFLPEPGTEAFF.

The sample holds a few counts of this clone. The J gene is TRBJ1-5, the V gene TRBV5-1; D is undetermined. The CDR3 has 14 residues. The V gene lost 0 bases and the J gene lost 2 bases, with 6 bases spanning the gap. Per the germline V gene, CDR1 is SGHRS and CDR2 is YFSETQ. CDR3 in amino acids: CASSLAGGNQPQHF. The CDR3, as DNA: TGCGCCAGCAGCTTGGCGGGAGGCAATCAGCCCCAGCATTTT.

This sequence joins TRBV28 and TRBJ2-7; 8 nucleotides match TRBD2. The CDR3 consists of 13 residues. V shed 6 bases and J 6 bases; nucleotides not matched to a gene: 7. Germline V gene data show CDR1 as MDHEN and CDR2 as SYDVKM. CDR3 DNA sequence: TGTGCCAGCAGCGGCGGGGGGCCGCTCGAGCAGTACTTC. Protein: CASSGGGPLEQYF.

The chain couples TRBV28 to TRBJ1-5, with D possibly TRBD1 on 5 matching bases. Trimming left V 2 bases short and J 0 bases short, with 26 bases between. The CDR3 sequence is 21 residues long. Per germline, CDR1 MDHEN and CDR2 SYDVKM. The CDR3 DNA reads TGTGCCAGCAGTTTACACCCCGACAGCGTGGGGGGAGGATATAGCAATCAGCCCCAGCATTTT. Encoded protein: CASSLHPDSVGGGYSNQPQHF.

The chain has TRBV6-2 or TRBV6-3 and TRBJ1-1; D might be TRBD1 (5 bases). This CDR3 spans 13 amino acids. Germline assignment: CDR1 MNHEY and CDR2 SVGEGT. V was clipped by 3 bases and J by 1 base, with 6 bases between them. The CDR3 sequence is CASSYTGNTEAFF. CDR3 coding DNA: TGTGCCAGCAGTTATACAGGGAACACTGAAGCTTTCTTT.

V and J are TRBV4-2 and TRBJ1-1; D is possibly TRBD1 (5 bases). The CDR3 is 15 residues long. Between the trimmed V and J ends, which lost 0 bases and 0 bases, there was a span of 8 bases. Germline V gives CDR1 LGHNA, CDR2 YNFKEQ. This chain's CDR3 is CASSQEGLLNTEAFF. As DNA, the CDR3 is TGTGCCAGCAGCCAAGAGGGACTCCTGAACACTGAAGCTTTCTTT.

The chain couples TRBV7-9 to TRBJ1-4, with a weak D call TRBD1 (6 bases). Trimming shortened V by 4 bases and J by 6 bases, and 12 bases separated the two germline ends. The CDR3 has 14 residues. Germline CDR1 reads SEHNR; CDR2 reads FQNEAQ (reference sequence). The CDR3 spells CASSSDRLDEKLFF. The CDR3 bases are TGTGCCAGCAGCTCCGACAGGCTCGATGAAAAACTGTTTTTT. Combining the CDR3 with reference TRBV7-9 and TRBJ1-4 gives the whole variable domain DTGVSQNPRHKITKRGQNVTFRCDPISEHNRLYWYRQTLGQGPEFLTYFQNEAQLEKSRLLSDRFSAERPKGSFSTLEIQRTEQGDSAMYLCASSSDRLDEKLFFGSGTQLSVL.

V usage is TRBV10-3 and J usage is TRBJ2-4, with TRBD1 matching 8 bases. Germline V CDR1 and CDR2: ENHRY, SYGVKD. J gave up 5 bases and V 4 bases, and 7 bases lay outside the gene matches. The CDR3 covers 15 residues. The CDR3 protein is CAISADRGGENIQYF. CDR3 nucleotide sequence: TGTGCCATCAGTGCCGACAGGGGAGGCGAAAACATTCAGTACTTC.

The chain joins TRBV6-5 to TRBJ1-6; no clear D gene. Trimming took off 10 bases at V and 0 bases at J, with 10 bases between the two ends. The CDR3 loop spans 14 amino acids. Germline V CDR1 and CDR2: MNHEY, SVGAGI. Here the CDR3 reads CAIRGLSYNSPLHF. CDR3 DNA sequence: TGTGCCATCCGGGGTCTCTCCTATAATTCACCCCTCCACTTT.